A single sample gave rise to the 29 T cell receptor beta chains below, sequenced in a study of blood T cells in healthy people across ages. A second 7 to 11 cycle PCR used barcoded and J-beta primers. Each CDR3 protein gets one entry after TCRdb re-called the 5' RACE reads with MiXCR. The table lists some 1,800,000 distinct CDR3 sequences, about two fifths of them singletons. Specimen: blood. The receptors shown here come from a human donor in good health.

V is TRBV9 and J is TRBJ2-5; perhaps TRBD2 as D (6 bases). Germline V gene data show CDR1 as SGDLS and CDR2 as YYNGEE. The V end was cut by 0 bases, the J end by 5 bases, with 17 bases between. The CDR3 extends over 16 amino acids. The CDR3 reads CASSVAGGMVEETQYF. In DNA, the CDR3 is TGTGCCAGCAGCGTAGCGGGCGGGATGGTAGAGGAGACCCAGTACTTC. Supplemented by reference TRBV9 and TRBJ2-5, the full variable domain reads DSGVTQTPKHLITATGQRVTLRCSPRSGDLSVYWYQQSLDQGLQFLIQYYNGEERAKGNILERFSAQQFPDLHSELNLSSLELGDSALYFCASSVAGGMVEETQYFGPGTRLLVL.

The rearrangement joins TRBV28 to TRBJ2-1; D perhaps matches TRBD1 (6 bases). CDR3 length equals 16 residues. The germline gives CDR1 MDHEN, CDR2 SYDVKM. Trimming cost V 6 bases and J 5 bases, with 20 bases left between them. CDR3 in amino acids: CASRLPQGSGDNEQFF. The CDR3 DNA reads as TGTGCCAGCAGGCTACCACAGGGCTCAGGGGACAATGAGCAGTTCTTC. Using reference TRBV28 and TRBJ2-1 for the parts outside the CDR3, the full variable domain is DVKVTQSSRYLVKRTGEKVFLECVQDMDHENMFWYRQDPGLGLRLIYFSYDVKMKEKGDIPEGYSVSREKKERFSLILESASTNQTSMYLCASRLPQGSGDNEQFFGPGTRLTVL.

As for this clonotype: Mismatch with germline at one junction end may stem from a read error. V is TRBV5-1 and J is TRBJ1-2, with 10 bases identical to TRBD1. Germline CDR1 SGHRS, CDR2 YFSETQ. The CDR3 sequence is 14 residues long. The CDR3 protein is CASTSTGGGYGCTF. CDR3 DNA: TGCGCCAGCACTTCGACAGGGGGCGGCTATGGCTGCACCTTC.

For the CDR3, the DNA is TGTGCCAGCAGTTTTCAGGGGAGAACTGAAGCTTTCTTT. Its translation is CASSFQGRTEAFF. The J gene is TRBJ1-1, the V gene TRBV12-3 or TRBV12-4; possibly TRBD1 for D (6 bases). The germline V and J ends were trimmed by 3 bases and 5 bases, with 10 bases remaining between them. CDR3 size: 13 residues.

This clonotype has more than one count but fewer than ten. This sequence joins TRBV28 and TRBJ2-7; 7 nucleotides agree with TRBD1. This CDR3 is 19 amino acids long. The V and J ends lost 1 base and 3 bases, in that order; junction bases with no gene match: 18. In germline, CDR1 is MDHEN, CDR2 SYDVKM. CDR3 amino acids: CASSLFLGQGEQKIYEQYF. In DNA, the CDR3 is TGTGCCAGCAGTTTATTTTTGGGGCAGGGGGAACAGAAGATCTACGAGCAGTACTTC. Using reference TRBV28 and TRBJ2-7 for the parts outside the CDR3, the full variable domain is DVKVTQSSRYLVKRTGEKVFLECVQDMDHENMFWYRQDPGLGLRLIYFSYDVKMKEKGDIPEGYSVSREKKERFSLILESASTNQTSMYLCASSLFLGQGEQKIYEQYFGPGTRLTVT.

V gene TRBV20-1 combines with J gene TRBJ2-1; 8 bases agree with TRBD2. CDR3 length: 13 residues. The germline CDR1 and CDR2 sequences are DFQATT and SNEGSKA (reference sequence). The CDR3 region is CSLIAGIYNEQFF. Here the CDR3 DNA reads TGCAGCCTCATAGCGGGAATCTACAATGAGCAGTTCTTC.

This clonotype has a handful of counts. This chain uses TRBV29-1 with TRBJ2-1; a possible D gene is TRBD2 (6 bases). The CDR3 has 14 residues. Trimming removed 6 bases from V and 4 bases from J, with 16 bases in between. Germline V CDR1 and CDR2: SQVTM, ANQGSEA. CDR3 loop: CSVGDLRGYNEQFF. CDR3 nucleotide sequence: TGCAGCGTGGGGGACCTTCGGGGGTACAATGAGCAGTTCTTC.

V and J are TRBV29-1 and TRBJ2-5, with 11 positions matching TRBD2. The V segment lost 7 bases and the J segment 1 base; nucleotides outside the gene matches: 11. The CDR3 contains 16 residues. Germline CDR1 is SQVTM and CDR2 is ANQGSEA. The CDR3 bases are TGCAGCGCCACCCTACCTAGCGGGGGGTTCCAAGAGACCCAGTACTTC. Translation gives CSATLPSGGFQETQYF.

The chain recombines TRBV7-3 with TRBJ2-3, with 7 bases that match TRBD1. Trimming removed 5 bases from V and 4 bases from J; junction bases left unmatched: 15. The CDR3 is 17 residues long. CDR1 is SGHTA, CDR2 FQGTGA, per germline. This chain's CDR3 is CASSPTLTGVGADTQYF. The CDR3, as DNA: TGTGCCAGCAGCCCGACTCTAACAGGGGTAGGGGCAGATACGCAGTATTTT.

The V gene is TRBV7-2, the J gene TRBJ2-1, with D maybe TRBD2 (5 bases). V was shortened by 3 bases and J by 0 bases, with 12 bases between the two germline ends. Germline loops: CDR1 SGHTA, CDR2 FQGNSA. The CDR3 runs to 16 residues. CDR3 amino acids: CASSFPEGISYNEQFF. CDR3 nucleotides: TGTGCCAGCAGCTTCCCAGAGGGTATCTCCTACAATGAGCAGTTCTTC.

The sample holds a few counts of this clonotype. CDR3 amino acids: CASSSRQGPFYEQYF. The CDR3 DNA reads TGTGCCAGCAGCTCCCGGCAAGGCCCCTTCTACGAGCAGTACTTC. The chain is built from TRBV7-2 and TRBJ2-7; D not certain. The CDR3 totals 15 residues. Between the trimmed V and J ends, which lost 4 bases and 3 bases, there was a span of 16 bases. Germline loops: CDR1 SGHTA, CDR2 FQGNSA. The complete variable domain, with remaining parts taken from reference TRBV7-2 and TRBJ2-7, reads GAGVSQSPSNKVTEKGKDVELRCDPISGHTALYWYRQSLGQGLEFLIYFQGNSAPDKSGLPSDRFSAERTGGSVSTLTIQRTQQEDSAVYLCASSSRQGPFYEQYFGPGTRLTVT.

The gene calls are TRBV4-2 and TRBJ2-7; 9 bases agree with TRBD2. Trimming removed 0 bases from V and 5 bases from J; junction bases left unmatched: 14. This CDR3 spans 18 amino acids. Germline loops: CDR1 LGHNA, CDR2 YNFKEQ. The DNA of the CDR3 is TGTGCCAGCAGCCAAGATCCCAAGGGGTCTAGCGGGGATAACGAGCAGTACTTC. This translates into CASSQDPKGSSGDNEQYF.

The chain is built from TRBV12-3 or TRBV12-4 and TRBJ2-1; D unclear. This CDR3 has 14 amino acids. Trimming shortened V by 6 bases and J by 7 bases, and 16 bases separated the two germline ends. The CDR3 sequence is CASSQTTTRNEQFF. As DNA, the CDR3 is TGTGCCAGCAGCCAAACTACTACGCGTAATGAGCAGTTCTTC.

V is TRBV28 and J is TRBJ2-7; tentative D call: TRBD1 (5 bases). V was cut by 7 bases and J by 1 base, with 20 bases left in between. This CDR3 comprises 16 residues. Germline assignment: CDR1 MDHEN and CDR2 SYDVKM. The CDR3 here is CASKFQGAESSYEQYF. The CDR3 DNA follows: TGTGCCAGCAAGTTTCAAGGGGCAGAAAGTTCCTACGAGCAGTACTTC.

This clonotype was recorded a few times. The CDR3 DNA is TGCGCCAGCAGCCAGTACGGGACAGGGTCCTACGAGCAGTACTTC. Its protein product is CASSQYGTGSYEQYF. This chain links TRBV4-3 with TRBJ2-7, with 9 positions matching TRBD1. With V trimmed by 3 bases and J by 1 base, 4 bases remained unmatched. Germline-derived CDR1 and CDR2 are LGHNA and YSLEER. This CDR3 region has 15 residues.

The chain has TRBV2 and TRBJ1-1; D is unclear. In germline, CDR1 is SNHLY, CDR2 FYNNEI. V was clipped by 1 base and J by 2 bases, with 11 bases between them. The CDR3 consists of 15 residues. CDR3 DNA sequence: TGTGCCAGCAGTGAAGATGGAGCCCACAACACTGAAGCTTTCTTT. Amino acid sequence: CASSEDGAHNTEAFF.

The V and J genes are TRBV6-5 and TRBJ2-3; perhaps D is TRBD1 or TRBD2 (6 bases each). The germline gives CDR1 MNHEY, CDR2 SVGAGI. The CDR3 covers 20 residues. Deletions cut 4 bases from V and 0 bases from J, with 26 bases between. The CDR3 DNA reads as TGTGCCAGCAGTTCCCGAGGGGGGACACCCAGGACCACTAGCACAGATACGCAGTATTTT. Translating gives CASSSRGGTPRTTSTDTQYF.

This clonotype was detected many times. The chain carries TRBV4-1 and TRBJ2-6; D ambiguous. The V gene lost 5 bases and the J gene lost 4 bases, with 12 bases spanning the gap. Germline V gene sequence: CDR1 MGHRA, CDR2 YSYEKL. The CDR3 length is 15 residues. The CDR3 region has the DNA TGCGCCAGCAGCATCCCAGTCGCGGGGGCCAACGTCCTGACTTTC. It yields the protein CASSIPVAGANVLTF.

This clonotype was detected only a few times. The rearrangement uses TRBV5-1 and TRBJ2-3; 11 nucleotides agree with TRBD2. The germline V gene encodes CDR1 SGHRS and CDR2 YFSETQ. V was clipped by 5 bases and J by 0 bases; unmatched bases: 8. The CDR3 is made up of 17 amino acids. CDR3 protein: CASRSGTSGTSTDTQYF. DNA for the CDR3: TGCGCCAGCAGATCCGGGACTAGCGGAACTAGCACAGATACGCAGTATTTT.

The rearrangement links TRBV20-1 to TRBJ2-5; no clear D gene. Germline loops: CDR1 DFQATT, CDR2 SNEGSKA (reference sequence). Trimming took off 3 bases at V and 5 bases at J, with 13 bases between the two ends. The CDR3 sequence is 13 residues long. The CDR3 sequence: CSASGWVAETQYF. The CDR3 region has the DNA TGCAGTGCTAGTGGGTGGGTTGCGGAGACCCAGTACTTC.

This clonotype was counted between two and nine times. This rearrangement joins TRBV5-1 to TRBJ2-1; D unclear. This CDR3 region has 13 residues. Trimming removed 4 bases from V and 12 bases from J, with 17 bases in between. The V gene's germline CDR1 is SGHRS and CDR2 YFSETQ. CDR3 nucleotide sequence: TGCGCCAGCAGCGTATCCGGCCGGTGGTCGCAGTTCTTC. Protein sequence: CASSVSGRWSQFF. Together with reference TRBV5-1 and TRBJ2-1, the CDR3 gives the full variable domain: KAGVTQTPRYLIKTRGQQVTLSCSPISGHRSVSWYQQTPGQGLQFLFEYFSETQRNKGNFPGRFSGRQFSNSRSEMNVSTLELGDSALYLCASSVSGRWSQFFGPGTRLTVL.

This clonotype came up once. The gene calls are TRBV6-1 and TRBJ2-7; a weak D match, TRBD1 (5 bases). In germline, CDR1 is MNHNS, CDR2 SASEGT. This CDR3 is 13 amino acids long. The V end was cut by 2 bases, the J end by 5 bases, with 10 bases between. This chain's CDR3 is CASSEQGLDEQYF. In nucleotides, the CDR3 is TGTGCCAGCAGTGAACAGGGTCTCGACGAGCAGTACTTC.

Notes on this clonotype: One end of the junction is discordant with germline, which a read error may explain. The chain is built from TRBV29-1 and TRBJ2-1; D is ambiguous. CDR3 length equals 13 residues. The germline V gene has CDR1 SQVTM and CDR2 ANQGSEA. The CDR3 sequence is CGVVRDNDNEQFF. Here the CDR3 DNA reads TGCGGCGTTGTAAGAGATAATGACAATGAGCAGTTCTTC.

The gene calls are TRBV7-9 and TRBJ2-3; 8 bases match TRBD2. Germline V gene sequence: CDR1 SEHNR, CDR2 FQNEAQ (reference sequence). J gave up 3 bases and V 3 bases, and 8 bases lay outside the gene matches. The CDR3 is 16 amino acids. The CDR3 DNA reads TGTGCCAGCAGCTTGGACTCCGGGGGGGCGACAGATACGCAGTATTTT. As protein: CASSLDSGGATDTQYF.

The chain uses TRBV20-1 and TRBJ2-4; tentative D call: TRBD2 (5 bases). V lost 0 bases, J lost 13 bases, and 31 bases lay in between. CDR1 DFQATT and CDR2 SNEGSKA come from the germline V gene (reference sequence). The CDR3 runs 18 residues. CDR3 DNA sequence: TGCAGTGCTAGAGATAGGTTACGGAGCGGTTTGGCCTACAATGAGCAGTACTTC. It specifies CSARDRLRSGLAYNEQYF.

The chain uses TRBV3-1 and TRBJ1-5, with D uncertain. The ends were cut back, 2 bases at V and 7 bases at J, with 12 bases in the middle. Germline CDR1 reads LGHDT; CDR2 reads YNNKEL (reference sequence). The CDR3 length is 14 residues. The DNA of the CDR3 is TGTGCCAGCAGCCAATCGGGTTTCGGGCAGCCCCAGCATTTT. Amino acids: CASSQSGFGQPQHF.

The table lists this clonotype with a few counts. The chain employs TRBV4-2 and TRBJ2-3; possible D gene TRBD2, 7 bases. This CDR3 spans 16 amino acids. Deletions cut 3 bases from V and 0 bases from J, with 13 bases between. CDR1 is LGHNA, CDR2 YNFKEQ, per germline. Written as DNA, the CDR3 is TGTGCCAGCAGCCACACACGGGGGGCTAGCACAGATACGCAGTATTTT. Translation gives CASSHTRGASTDTQYF.

The chain combines TRBV20-1 with TRBJ2-5, with a possible D match to TRBD2 (6 bases). V lost 3 bases and J lost 3, with 11 bases in between. There are 13 residues in the CDR3. CDR1 and CDR2 (germline): DFQATT, SNEGSKA (reference sequence). CDR3 nucleotides: TGCAGTGCTAGCGGGGGTGGTAAAGAGACCCAGTACTTC. Translating gives CSASGGGKETQYF.

The chain combines TRBV6-5 with TRBJ2-7; D possibly corresponds to TRBD2 (5 bases). CDR3 length: 13 amino acids. CDR1 and CDR2 (germline): MNHEY, SVGAGI. Trimming stripped 1 base from V and 3 bases from J, with 7 bases between. The DNA of the CDR3 is TGTGCCAGCAGTTACTTCGAGGGCTACGAGCAGTACTTC. It specifies CASSYFEGYEQYF.